The 8 T cell receptor beta chains presented below share a single source sample, sequenced in a study of blood T cell repertoires in COVID-19. The table came from immunoSEQ multiplex PCR; TCRdb's copy has only in-frame clones and leaves some out. The repertoire includes around 150,000 clones, roughly three quarters of them detected once, and 7% to 9% sits in the top ten. Sequencing was done on a sample of peripheral blood. The receptors stem from a man aged 50-60 years with active or convalescent COVID-19.

The V and J genes are TRBV7-8 and TRBJ1-2; D perhaps matches TRBD1 (6 bases). Germline CDR1 and CDR2: SGHVS and FQNEAQ. V shed 1 base and J shed 5 bases, with 8 bases lying between them. The length of the CDR3 is 13 residues. The CDR3 here is CASSLDQGYGYTF. CDR3 bases: TGTGCCAGCAGCTTAGACCAGGGGTATGGCTACACCTTC.

The chain joins TRBV3-1 (or the pseudogene TRBV3-2) to TRBJ1-4; no reliable D call. Trimming cost V 6 bases and J 0 bases, with 8 bases left between them. The CDR3 consists of 14 residues. Germline lookup yields CDR1 LGHDT and CDR2 YNNKEL (reference sequence). CDR3 sequence: CASRKTSTNEKLFF. CDR3 DNA: TGTGCCAGCAGAAAAACTTCAACTAATGAAAAACTGTTTTTT.

This sequence joins TRBV4-1 and TRBJ2-7, with TRBD2 matching over 9 bases. This CDR3 has 16 residues. Trimming took 0 bases from V and 7 from J; bases not matched to a gene: 10. Germline loops: CDR1 MGHRA, CDR2 YSYEKL. CDR3 sequence reads: CASSQDLVAGVREQYF. CDR3 nucleotide sequence: TGCGCCAGCAGCCAAGATCTCGTAGCGGGAGTGCGGGAGCAGTACTTC.

This clone has only a few counts. The V and J genes are TRBV6-5 and TRBJ1-1; D is undetermined. Germline CDR1 reads MNHEY; CDR2 reads SVGAGI. The CDR3 is made up of 12 amino acids. V was shortened by 6 bases and J by 5 bases, with 10 bases between the two germline ends. In DNA, the CDR3 is TGTGCCAGCAGACAAAGGGAGACTGAAGCTTTCTTT. It codes for CASRQRETEAFF.

V is TRBV10-1 and J is TRBJ2-2; D possibly corresponds to TRBD1 (6 bases). Trimming removed 6 bases from V and 11 bases from J, with 16 bases in between. Germline V gene data show CDR1 as WNHNN and CDR2 as SYGVQD (reference sequence). This CDR3 is built from 13 residues. CDR3 in amino acids: CASRAEQGGELFF. The CDR3 DNA follows: TGCGCCAGCAGAGCCGAACAGGGCGGCGAGCTGTTTTTT.

This clone was observed once. The chain links TRBV7-9 to TRBJ2-2, with unresolved D. This CDR3 region has 13 residues. CDR1 is SEHNR and CDR2 is FQNEAQ in the germline V gene (reference sequence). Deletions cut 4 bases from V and 3 bases from J, with 6 bases between. In nucleotides, the CDR3 is TGTGCCAGCAGCTCCGGGTACACCGGGGAGCTGTTTTTT. This translates into CASSSGYTGELFF.

The chain links TRBV5-1 to TRBJ2-1; D not resolved. The CDR3 spans 12 residues. V dropped 7 bases and J dropped 6 bases, with 11 bases sitting between them. Per germline, CDR1 SGHRS and CDR2 YFSETQ. The CDR3 here is CASSEQRNEQFF. The CDR3 region has the DNA TGCGCCAGCTCAGAACAACGCAATGAGCAGTTCTTC.

This clone occurred a few times. The V call is TRBV4-1, the J call TRBJ1-1; no firm D call. The length of the CDR3 is 13 residues. The germline V gene has CDR1 MGHRA and CDR2 YSYEKL. V gave up 2 bases and J gave up 1 base, with 5 bases separating them. The CDR3 sequence: CASSQRENTEAFF. DNA of the CDR3: TGCGCCAGCAGCCAACGGGAGAACACTGAAGCTTTCTTT.